The text below deals with one T cell receptor beta chain. These data are taken from a study of T cell responses to AZD1222 COVID-19 vaccine. Sequencing was performed with immunoSEQ multiplex PCR; in TCRdb, only in-frame clones are kept and a portion is missing. The sample carries roughly 80,000 clones, over 75% recorded once. The sample in question was peripheral blood, obtained on day 0 of MenACWY control vaccination. This TCR came from an adult in good health.

This chain's CDR3 is CASSFDRFNQPQHF. The CDR3 nucleotides read TGTGCCAGCAGCTTCGACAGGTTCAATCAGCCCCAGCATTTT. This chain links TRBV3-1 (or the pseudogene TRBV3-2) with TRBJ1-5, with D perhaps TRBD1 (6 bases). CDR1 and CDR2 from the germline V gene are LGHDT and YNNKEL (reference sequence). The CDR3 has 14 amino acids. The ends were cut back, 5 bases at V and 3 bases at J, with 11 bases in the middle.